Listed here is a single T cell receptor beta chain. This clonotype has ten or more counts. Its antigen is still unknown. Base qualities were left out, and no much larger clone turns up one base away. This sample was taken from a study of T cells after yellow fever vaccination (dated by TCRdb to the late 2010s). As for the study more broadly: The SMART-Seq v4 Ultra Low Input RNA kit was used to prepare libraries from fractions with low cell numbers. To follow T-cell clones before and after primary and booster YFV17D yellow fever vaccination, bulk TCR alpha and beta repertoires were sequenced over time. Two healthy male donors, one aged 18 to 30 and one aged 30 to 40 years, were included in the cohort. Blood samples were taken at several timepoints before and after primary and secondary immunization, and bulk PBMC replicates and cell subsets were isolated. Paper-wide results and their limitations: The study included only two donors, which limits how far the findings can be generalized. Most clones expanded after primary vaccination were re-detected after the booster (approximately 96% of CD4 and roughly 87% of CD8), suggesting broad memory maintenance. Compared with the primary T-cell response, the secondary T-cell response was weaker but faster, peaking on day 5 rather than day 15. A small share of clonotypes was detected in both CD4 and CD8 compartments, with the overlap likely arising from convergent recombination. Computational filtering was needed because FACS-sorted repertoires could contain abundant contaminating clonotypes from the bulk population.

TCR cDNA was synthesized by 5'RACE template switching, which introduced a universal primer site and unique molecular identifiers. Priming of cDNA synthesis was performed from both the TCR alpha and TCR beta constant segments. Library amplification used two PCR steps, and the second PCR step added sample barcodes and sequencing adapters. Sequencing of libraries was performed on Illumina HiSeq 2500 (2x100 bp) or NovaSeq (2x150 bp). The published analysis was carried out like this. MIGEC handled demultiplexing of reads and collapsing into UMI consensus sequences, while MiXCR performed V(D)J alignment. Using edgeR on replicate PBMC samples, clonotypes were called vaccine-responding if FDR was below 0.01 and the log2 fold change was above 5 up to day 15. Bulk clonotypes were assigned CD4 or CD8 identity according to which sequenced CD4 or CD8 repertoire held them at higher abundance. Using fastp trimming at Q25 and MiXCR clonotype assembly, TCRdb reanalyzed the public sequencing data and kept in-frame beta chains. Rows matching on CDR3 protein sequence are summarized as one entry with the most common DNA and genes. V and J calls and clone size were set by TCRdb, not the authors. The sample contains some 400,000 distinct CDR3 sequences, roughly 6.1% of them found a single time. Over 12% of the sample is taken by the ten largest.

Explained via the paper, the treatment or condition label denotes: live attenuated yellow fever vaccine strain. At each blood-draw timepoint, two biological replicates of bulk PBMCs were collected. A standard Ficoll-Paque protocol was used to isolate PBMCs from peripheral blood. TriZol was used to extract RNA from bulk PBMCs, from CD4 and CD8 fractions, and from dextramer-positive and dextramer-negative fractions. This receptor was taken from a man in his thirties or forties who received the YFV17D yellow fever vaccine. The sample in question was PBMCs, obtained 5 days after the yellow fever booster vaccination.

The nucleotide sequence is given as TGCAGTGCTAGAACAGCATTCAATCAGCCCCAGCATTTT. It codes for CSARTAFNQPQHF. The chain couples TRBV20-1 to TRBJ1-5, with no confident D gene call. From cysteine to phenylalanine, the CDR3 is 13 amino acids long. Just CDR3 DNA is preserved here, 39 bases in frame from base 1. Relative to germline, V is 2 bases shorter and J is 3 bases shorter, with 8 bases between their ends. In the germline V gene (reference sequence), CDR1 corresponds to DFQATT and CDR2 to SNEGSKA.